These 14 T cell receptor beta chains were all obtained from the same sample, sequenced in a study of beta chain features in type 1 diabetes. The study reverse transcribed the entire isolated RNA, so it sequenced expressed TCRB transcripts. The method was immunoSEQ multiplex PCR; TCRdb's version includes in-frame clones alone and lacks a portion of them. The repertoire holds 810,000 or so clones, roughly 16% seen once, with roughly 0.025% in the top ten. Sequencing was carried out using naive CD4+ T cells from blood. The receptors were sampled from a woman in her late teens or twenties in good health.

This clone has a handful of counts. This sequence joins TRBV5-1 and TRBJ2-7; maybe TRBD2 (6 bases). The CDR3 extends over 15 amino acids. CDR1 and CDR2 from the germline V gene are SGHRS and YFSETQ. The V and J ends lost 3 bases and 3 bases respectively, with 16 bases between them. The CDR3: CASSSTGGIHYEQYF. The DNA for the CDR3 is TGCGCCAGCAGCTCGACTGGCGGGATCCACTACGAGCAGTACTTC.

There are a few counts of this clone. The CDR3 spells CASSHLAGPGNEQFF. The CDR3 DNA reads as TGCGCCAGCAGCCACCTAGCGGGTCCTGGCAATGAGCAGTTCTTC. V is TRBV4-3 and J is TRBJ2-1, with 8 bases fitting TRBD2. This CDR3 is 15 amino acids long. The V gene's germline CDR1 is LGHNA and CDR2 YSLEER. J gave up 6 bases and V 3 bases, and 7 bases lay outside the gene matches.

This sequence joins TRBV27 and TRBJ1-5, with TRBD1 identical over 7 bases. The CDR3 is 13 residues long. Per the germline V gene, CDR1 is MNHEY and CDR2 is SMNVEV (reference sequence). Trimming cost V 5 bases and J 7 bases; bases outside gene matches: 5. DNA for the CDR3: TGTGCCAGCAGTCACACAGGGGTGCAGCCCCAGCATTTT. This translates into CASSHTGVQPQHF.

This clone has only a few counts. The chain joins TRBV5-6 to TRBJ2-5; 7 positions agree with TRBD1. Germline trimming cut 2 bases from V and 5 bases from J; bases unmatched to any gene: 3. The CDR3 covers 13 residues. The germline gives CDR1 SGHDT, CDR2 YYEEEE. CDR3 coding DNA: TGTGCCAGCAGCTTTACAGGGGTGGAGACCCAGTACTTC. Residues: CASSFTGVETQYF.

The J gene is TRBJ2-1, the V gene TRBV28, with D possibly matching TRBD1 (5 bases). V was clipped by 10 bases and J by 8 bases, with 12 bases between them. The CDR3 runs 11 residues. The germline CDR1 and CDR2 sequences are MDHEN and SYDVKM. CDR3 protein: CATQGFHEQFF. Here the CDR3 DNA reads TGTGCCACCCAGGGTTTCCATGAGCAGTTCTTC.

This clone showed up just a few times. This chain links TRBV7-2 with TRBJ2-2, with no clear D. Trimming pared 1 base from V and 4 bases from J, leaving 7 bases between. This CDR3 has 14 amino acids. CDR1 is SGHTA, CDR2 FQGNSA, per germline. The CDR3: CASSLELVTGELFF. In nucleotides, the CDR3 is TGTGCCAGCAGCTTAGAACTGGTCACCGGGGAGCTGTTTTTT. The complete variable domain, with remaining parts taken from reference TRBV7-2 and TRBJ2-2, reads GAGVSQSPSNKVTEKGKDVELRCDPISGHTALYWYRQSLGQGLEFLIYFQGNSAPDKSGLPSDRFSAERTGGSVSTLTIQRTQQEDSAVYLCASSLELVTGELFFGEGSRLTVL.

V usage is TRBV2 and J usage is TRBJ2-7; 11 bases are shared with TRBD2. Germline CDR1 reads SNHLY; CDR2 reads FYNNEI. V lost 9 bases to trimming and J lost 6 bases; unmatched junction nucleotides: 7. The CDR3 totals 13 residues. The CDR3 spells CASLRLAGFEQYF. As DNA, the CDR3 is TGTGCCAGTCTGAGACTAGCGGGATTCGAGCAGTACTTC.

This clone was observed a few times. The rearrangement links TRBV10-3 to TRBJ2-1; 8 bases agree with TRBD2. The V gene end was trimmed by 7 bases and the J gene end by 2 bases; junction bases not matched to a gene: 10. The CDR3 covers 16 residues. Germline CDR1 is ENHRY and CDR2 is SYGVKD. The CDR3 protein is CAITARLAGTYNEQFF. The CDR3 bases are TGTGCCATCACGGCCCGATTAGCGGGAACCTACAATGAGCAGTTCTTC.

This clone was seen ten or more times. Written as DNA, the CDR3 is TGTGCCAGCAGCTTATGGGGCTCTCAGTTCTTC. Translating gives CASSLWGSQFF. The chain links TRBV7-2 to TRBJ2-1; D might be TRBD1 (5 bases). CDR1 and CDR2 from the germline V gene are SGHTA and FQGNSA. The CDR3 sequence is 11 residues long. Trimming shortened V by 2 bases and J by 13 bases, and 9 bases separated the two germline ends.

The chain combines TRBV5-6 with TRBJ1-3; the D is unclear. Trimming left V 4 bases short and J 1 base short, with 9 bases between. This CDR3 spans 14 amino acids. Germline V gene lookup returns CDR1 SGHDT and CDR2 YYEEEE. The CDR3 spells CASSRRGSGNTIYF. CDR3 coding DNA: TGTGCCAGCAGCAGACGAGGGTCTGGAAACACCATATATTTT.

This clone was counted between two and nine times. The genes are TRBV19 and TRBJ2-1; 10 bases fit TRBD2. The CDR3 covers 16 residues. Unmatched junction bases numbered 4, after V lost 3 bases and J lost 2 bases. Germline CDR1 is LNHDA and CDR2 is SQIVND (reference sequence). CDR3 coding DNA: TGTGCCAGTAGTATTAAACTAGCGGGGACCTACAATGAGCAGTTCTTC. Amino acids: CASSIKLAGTYNEQFF. Full variable domain (rest looked up from reference TRBV19 and TRBJ2-1): DGGITQSPKYLFRKEGQNVTLSCEQNLNHDAMYWYRQDPGQGLRLIYYSQIVNDFQKGDIAEGYSVSREKKESFPLTVTSAQKNPTAFYLCASSIKLAGTYNEQFFGPGTRLTVL.

The chain uses TRBV7-3 and TRBJ2-3; TRBD2 matches at 8 bases. The CDR3 is 16 amino acids. The germline CDR1 and CDR2 sequences are SGHTA and FQGTGA. V lost 1 base, J lost 1 base, and 4 bases stayed unmatched. The CDR3 sequence is CASSLRGSGGTDTQYF. In nucleotides, the CDR3 is TGTGCCAGCAGCTTAAGGGGTAGCGGGGGCACAGATACGCAGTATTTT.

The chain employs TRBV7-9 and TRBJ1-5; a weak D match, TRBD1 (5 bases). CDR1 SEHNR and CDR2 FQNEAQ come from the germline V gene (reference sequence). Trimming removed 5 bases at V and 0 bases at J, with 17 bases between. The CDR3 consists of 17 residues. Here the CDR3 DNA reads TGTGCCAGCAGCATTCACGGAGGGGTTGGTAGCAATCAGCCCCAGCATTTT. Its translation: CASSIHGGVGSNQPQHF.

This clone showed up just a few times. V gene TRBV15 combines with J gene TRBJ2-5; D might be TRBD1 or TRBD2, each matching 5 bases. The CDR3 extends over 15 amino acids. The V gene lost 5 bases and the J gene lost 4 bases, with 17 bases spanning the gap. Germline V gene data show CDR1 as LNHNV and CDR2 as YYDKDF (reference sequence). CDR3 in amino acids: CATSLGPTERETQYF. The CDR3 DNA is TGTGCCACCAGCCTGGGACCCACGGAGAGAGAGACCCAGTACTTC.